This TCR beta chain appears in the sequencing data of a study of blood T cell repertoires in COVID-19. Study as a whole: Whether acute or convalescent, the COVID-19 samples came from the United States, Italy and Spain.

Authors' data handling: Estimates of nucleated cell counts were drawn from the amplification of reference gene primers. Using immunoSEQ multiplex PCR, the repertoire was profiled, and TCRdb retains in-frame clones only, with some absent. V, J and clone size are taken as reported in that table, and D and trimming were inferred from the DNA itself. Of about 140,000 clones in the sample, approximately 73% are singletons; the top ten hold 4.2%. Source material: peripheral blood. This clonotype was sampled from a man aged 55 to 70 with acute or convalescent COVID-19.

CDR3: CASRGEGPGYGYTF. The CDR3 bases are TGTGCCAGCAGGGGAGAAGGACCGGGCTATGGCTACACCTTC. The chain is built from TRBV28 and TRBJ1-2; no clear D gene. This CDR3 region has 14 residues. Per germline, CDR1 MDHEN and CDR2 SYDVKM. Deletions cut 6 bases from V and 4 bases from J, with 15 bases between.